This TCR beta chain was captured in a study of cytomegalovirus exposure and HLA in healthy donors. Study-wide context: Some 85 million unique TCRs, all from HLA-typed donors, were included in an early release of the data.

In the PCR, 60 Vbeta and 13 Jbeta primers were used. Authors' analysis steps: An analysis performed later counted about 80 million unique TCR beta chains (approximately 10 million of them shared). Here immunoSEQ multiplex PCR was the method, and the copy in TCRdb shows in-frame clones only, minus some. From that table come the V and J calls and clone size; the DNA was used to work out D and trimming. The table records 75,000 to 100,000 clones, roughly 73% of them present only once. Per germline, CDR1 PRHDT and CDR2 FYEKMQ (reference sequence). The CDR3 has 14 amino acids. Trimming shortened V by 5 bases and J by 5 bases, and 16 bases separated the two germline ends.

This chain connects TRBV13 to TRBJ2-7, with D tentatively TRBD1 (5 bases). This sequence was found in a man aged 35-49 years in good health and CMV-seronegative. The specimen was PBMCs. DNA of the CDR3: TGTGCCAGCAGCCCCGGACGACAGTTCCACGAGCAGTACTTC. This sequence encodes CASSPGRQFHEQYF.